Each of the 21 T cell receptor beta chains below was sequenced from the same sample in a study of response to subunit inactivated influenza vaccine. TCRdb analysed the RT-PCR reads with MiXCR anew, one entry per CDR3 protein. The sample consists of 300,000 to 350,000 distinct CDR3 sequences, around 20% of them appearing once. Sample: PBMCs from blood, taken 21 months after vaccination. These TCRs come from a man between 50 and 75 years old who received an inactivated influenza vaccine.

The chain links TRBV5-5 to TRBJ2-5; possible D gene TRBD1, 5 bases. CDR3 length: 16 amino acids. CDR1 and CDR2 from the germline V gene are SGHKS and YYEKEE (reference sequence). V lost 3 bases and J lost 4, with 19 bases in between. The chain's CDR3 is CASSSAILGPIETQYF. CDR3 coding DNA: TGTGCCAGCAGCTCGGCGATATTGGGGCCGATAGAGACCCAGTACTTC.

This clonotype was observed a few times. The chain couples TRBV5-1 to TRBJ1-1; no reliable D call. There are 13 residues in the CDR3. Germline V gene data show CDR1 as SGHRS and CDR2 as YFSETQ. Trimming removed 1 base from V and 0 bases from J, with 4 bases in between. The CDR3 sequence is CASSLSMNTEAFF. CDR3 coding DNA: TGCGCCAGCAGCTTGAGTATGAACACTGAAGCTTTCTTT.

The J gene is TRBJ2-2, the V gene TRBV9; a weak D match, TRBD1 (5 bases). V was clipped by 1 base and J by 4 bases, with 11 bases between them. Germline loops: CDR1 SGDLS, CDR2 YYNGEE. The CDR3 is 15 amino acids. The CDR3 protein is CASSVQGGGTGELFF. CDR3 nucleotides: TGTGCCAGCAGCGTACAGGGTGGCGGCACCGGGGAGCTGTTTTTT. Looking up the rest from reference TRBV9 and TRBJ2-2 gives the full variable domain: DSGVTQTPKHLITATGQRVTLRCSPRSGDLSVYWYQQSLDQGLQFLIQYYNGEERAKGNILERFSAQQFPDLHSELNLSSLELGDSALYFCASSVQGGGTGELFFGEGSRLTVL.

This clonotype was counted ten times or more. CDR3 loop: CASSQDTGASTEAFF. DNA for the CDR3: TGCGCCAGCAGCCAAGATACGGGGGCGAGCACTGAAGCTTTCTTT. The rearrangement links TRBV4-3 to TRBJ1-1; TRBD1 is a possible D gene (6 bases). Germline CDR1 reads LGHNA; CDR2 reads YSLEER. V was trimmed by 0 bases and J by 4 bases, leaving 12 bases between them. The CDR3 extends over 15 amino acids.

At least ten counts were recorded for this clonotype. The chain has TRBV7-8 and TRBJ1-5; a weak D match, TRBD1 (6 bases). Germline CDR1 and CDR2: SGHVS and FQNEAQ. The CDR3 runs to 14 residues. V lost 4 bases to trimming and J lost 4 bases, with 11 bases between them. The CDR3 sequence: CASSSDRLNQPQHF. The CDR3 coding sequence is TGTGCCAGCAGCTCGGACAGATTAAATCAGCCCCAGCATTTT.

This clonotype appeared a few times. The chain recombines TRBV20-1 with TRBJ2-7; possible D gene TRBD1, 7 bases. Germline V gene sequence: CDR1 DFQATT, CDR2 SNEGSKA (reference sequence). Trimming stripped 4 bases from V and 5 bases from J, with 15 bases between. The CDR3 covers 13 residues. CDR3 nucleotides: TGCAGTGCTACGAACAGGGGCGGGGACGAGCAGTACTTC. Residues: CSATNRGGDEQYF.

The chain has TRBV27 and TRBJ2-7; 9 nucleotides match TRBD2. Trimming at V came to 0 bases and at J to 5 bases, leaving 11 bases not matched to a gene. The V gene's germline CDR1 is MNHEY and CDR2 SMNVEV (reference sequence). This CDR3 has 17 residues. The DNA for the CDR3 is TGTGCCAGCAGTTTATCCCTAGCGGGACTCCTAGGCGACGAGCAGTACTTC. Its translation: CASSLSLAGLLGDEQYF.

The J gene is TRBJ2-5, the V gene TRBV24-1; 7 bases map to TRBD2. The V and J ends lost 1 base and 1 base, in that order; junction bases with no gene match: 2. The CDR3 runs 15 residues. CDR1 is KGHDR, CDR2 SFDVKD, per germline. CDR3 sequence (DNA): TGTGCCACCAGTGATTTTGGGACTACCCAAGAGACCCAGTACTTC. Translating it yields CATSDFGTTQETQYF.

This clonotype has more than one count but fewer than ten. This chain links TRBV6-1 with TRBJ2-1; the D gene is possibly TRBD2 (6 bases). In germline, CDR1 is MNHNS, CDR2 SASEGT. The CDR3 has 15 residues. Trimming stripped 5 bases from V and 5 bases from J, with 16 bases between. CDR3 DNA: TGTGCCAGCAGTAGCGTGACGGGAGCGGACAATGAGCAGTTCTTC. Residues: CASSSVTGADNEQFF.

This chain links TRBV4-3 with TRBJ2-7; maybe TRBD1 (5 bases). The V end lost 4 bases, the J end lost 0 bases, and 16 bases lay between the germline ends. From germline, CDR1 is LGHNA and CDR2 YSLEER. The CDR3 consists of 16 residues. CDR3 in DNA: TGCGCCAGCAGCCGAGACGCGACAGCTTTCTCCTACGAGCAGTACTTC. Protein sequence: CASSRDATAFSYEQYF.

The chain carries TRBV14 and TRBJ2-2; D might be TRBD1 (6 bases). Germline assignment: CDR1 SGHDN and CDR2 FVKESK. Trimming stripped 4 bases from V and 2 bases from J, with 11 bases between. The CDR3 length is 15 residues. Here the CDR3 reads CASSRAGTNTGELFF. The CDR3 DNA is TGTGCCAGCAGCCGAGCCGGGACAAACACCGGGGAGCTGTTTTTT.

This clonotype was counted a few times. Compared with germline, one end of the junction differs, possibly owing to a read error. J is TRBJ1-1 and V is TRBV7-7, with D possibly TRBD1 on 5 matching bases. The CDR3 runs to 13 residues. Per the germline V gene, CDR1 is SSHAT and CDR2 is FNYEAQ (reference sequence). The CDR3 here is CASSSTAGSRAFF. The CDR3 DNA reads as TGTGCTAGCAGCTCTACCGCAGGGAGTAGGGCTTTCTTT.

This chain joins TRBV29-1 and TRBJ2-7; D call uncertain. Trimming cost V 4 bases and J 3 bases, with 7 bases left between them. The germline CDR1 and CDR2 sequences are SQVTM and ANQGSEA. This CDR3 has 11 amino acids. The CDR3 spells CSVGRSYEQYF. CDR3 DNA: TGCAGCGTTGGACGGAGCTACGAGCAGTACTTC.

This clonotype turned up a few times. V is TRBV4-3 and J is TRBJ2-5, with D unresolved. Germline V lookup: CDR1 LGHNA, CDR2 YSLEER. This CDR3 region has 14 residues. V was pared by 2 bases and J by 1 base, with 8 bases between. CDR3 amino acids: CASSQLAFQETQYF. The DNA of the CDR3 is TGCGCCAGCAGCCAATTGGCATTCCAAGAGACCCAGTACTTC.

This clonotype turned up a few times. The CDR3 spells CASSSYLNEKLFF. CDR3 DNA sequence: TGTGCCAGCAGCTCCTACCTCAATGAAAAACTGTTTTTT. The chain links TRBV5-4 to TRBJ1-4, with D uncertain. CDR3 length: 13 residues. Germline V gene data show CDR1 as SGHNT and CDR2 as YYREEE (reference sequence). Between the trimmed V and J ends, which lost 3 bases and 5 bases, there was a span of 8 bases. Supplemented by reference TRBV5-4 and TRBJ1-4, the full variable domain reads ETGVTQSPTHLIKTRGQQVTLRCSSQSGHNTVSWYQQALGQGPQFIFQYYREEENGRGNFPPRFSGLQFPNYSSELNVNALELDDSALYLCASSSYLNEKLFFGSGTQLSVL.

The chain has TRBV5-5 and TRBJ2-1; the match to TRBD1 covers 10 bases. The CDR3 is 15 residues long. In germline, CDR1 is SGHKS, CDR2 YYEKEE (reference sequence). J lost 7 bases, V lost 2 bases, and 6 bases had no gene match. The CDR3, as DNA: TGTGCCAGCAGCTTTATCGGGACAGGGGAGAATGAGCAGTTCTTC. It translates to CASSFIGTGENEQFF.

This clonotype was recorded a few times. CDR3 sequence: CASSETSGPSEQYF. The CDR3 DNA reads TGTGCCAGCAGCGAGACTAGCGGGCCCTCCGAGCAGTACTTC. This rearrangement joins TRBV6-1 to TRBJ2-7, with 10 positions matching TRBD2. The CDR3 length is 14 residues. The V gene end was trimmed by 6 bases and the J gene end by 6 bases; junction bases not matched to a gene: 8. Per the germline V gene, CDR1 is MNHNS and CDR2 is SASEGT.

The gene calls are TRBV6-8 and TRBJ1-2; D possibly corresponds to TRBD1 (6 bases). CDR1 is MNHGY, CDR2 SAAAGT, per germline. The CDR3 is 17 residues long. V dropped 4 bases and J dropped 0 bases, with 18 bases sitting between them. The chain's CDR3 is CASSWGPSPQANYGYTF. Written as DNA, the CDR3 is TGTGCCAGCAGTTGGGGGCCCTCGCCCCAAGCTAACTATGGCTACACCTTC.

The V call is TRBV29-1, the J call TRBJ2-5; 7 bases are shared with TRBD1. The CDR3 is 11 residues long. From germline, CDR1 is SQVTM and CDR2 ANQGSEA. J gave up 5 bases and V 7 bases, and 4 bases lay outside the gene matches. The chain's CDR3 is CSGQGPETQYF. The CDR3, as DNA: TGCAGCGGACAGGGTCCGGAGACCCAGTACTTC.

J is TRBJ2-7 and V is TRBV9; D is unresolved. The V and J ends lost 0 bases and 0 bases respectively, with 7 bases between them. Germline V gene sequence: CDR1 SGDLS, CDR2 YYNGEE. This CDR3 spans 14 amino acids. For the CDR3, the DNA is TGTGCCAGCAGCGTAGAACCGAGCTCCTACGAGCAGTACTTC. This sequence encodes CASSVEPSSYEQYF.

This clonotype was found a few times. In DNA form, the CDR3 reads TGCAGTGCTAGAGGACAGGGAGGTACAGATACGCAGTATTTT. It translates to CSARGQGGTDTQYF. J is TRBJ2-3 and V is TRBV20-1; weak D call: TRBD1 (7 bases). This CDR3 has 14 residues. CDR1 and CDR2 (germline): DFQATT, SNEGSKA (reference sequence). Trimming removed 1 base from V and 3 bases from J, with 11 bases in between.